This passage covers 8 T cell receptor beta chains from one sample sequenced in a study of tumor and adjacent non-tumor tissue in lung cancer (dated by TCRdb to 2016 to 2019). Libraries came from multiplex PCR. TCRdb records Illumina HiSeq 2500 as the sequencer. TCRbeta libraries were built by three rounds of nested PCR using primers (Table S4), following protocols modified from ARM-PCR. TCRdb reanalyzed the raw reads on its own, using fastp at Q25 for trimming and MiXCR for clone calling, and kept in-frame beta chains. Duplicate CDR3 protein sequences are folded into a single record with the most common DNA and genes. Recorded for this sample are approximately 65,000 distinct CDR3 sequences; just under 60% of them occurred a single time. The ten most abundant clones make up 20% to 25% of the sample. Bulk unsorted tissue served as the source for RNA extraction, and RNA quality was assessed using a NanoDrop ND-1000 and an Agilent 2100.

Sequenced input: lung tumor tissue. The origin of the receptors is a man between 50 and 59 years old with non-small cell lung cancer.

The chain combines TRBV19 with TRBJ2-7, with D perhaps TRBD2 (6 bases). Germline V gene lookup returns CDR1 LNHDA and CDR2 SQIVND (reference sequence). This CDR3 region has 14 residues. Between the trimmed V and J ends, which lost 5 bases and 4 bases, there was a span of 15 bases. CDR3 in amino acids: CASSSYGGQYEQYF. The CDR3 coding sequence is TGTGCCAGTAGTTCATACGGAGGGCAATACGAGCAGTACTTC.

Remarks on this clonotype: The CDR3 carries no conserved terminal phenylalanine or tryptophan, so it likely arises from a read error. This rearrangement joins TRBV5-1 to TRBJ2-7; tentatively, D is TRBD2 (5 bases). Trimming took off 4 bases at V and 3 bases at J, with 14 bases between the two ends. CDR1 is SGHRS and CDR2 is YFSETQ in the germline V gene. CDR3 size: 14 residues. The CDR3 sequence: CASSQFGLSYEQYS. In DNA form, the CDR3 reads TGCGCCAGCAGCCAGTTTGGACTGAGCTACGAGCAGTACTCC.

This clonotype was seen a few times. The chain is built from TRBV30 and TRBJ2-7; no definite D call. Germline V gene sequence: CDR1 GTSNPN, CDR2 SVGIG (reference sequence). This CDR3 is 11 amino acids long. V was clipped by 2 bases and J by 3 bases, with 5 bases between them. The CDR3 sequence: CAWSTNYEQYF. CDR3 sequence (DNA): TGTGCCTGGAGTACCAACTACGAGCAGTACTTC.

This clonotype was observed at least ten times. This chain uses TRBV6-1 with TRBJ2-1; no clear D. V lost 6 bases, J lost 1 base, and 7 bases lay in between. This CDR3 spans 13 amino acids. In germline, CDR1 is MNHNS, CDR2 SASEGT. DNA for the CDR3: TGTGCCAGCAGGGCGGATTCCTACAATGAGCAGTTCTTC. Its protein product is CASRADSYNEQFF.

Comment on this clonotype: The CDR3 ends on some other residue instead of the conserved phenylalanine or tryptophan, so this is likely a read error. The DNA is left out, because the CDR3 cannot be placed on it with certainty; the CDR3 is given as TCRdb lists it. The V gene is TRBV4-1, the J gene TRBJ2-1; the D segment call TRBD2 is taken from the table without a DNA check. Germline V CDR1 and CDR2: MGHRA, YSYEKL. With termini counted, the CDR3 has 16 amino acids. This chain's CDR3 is CASSPRTSGRNNEHFS.

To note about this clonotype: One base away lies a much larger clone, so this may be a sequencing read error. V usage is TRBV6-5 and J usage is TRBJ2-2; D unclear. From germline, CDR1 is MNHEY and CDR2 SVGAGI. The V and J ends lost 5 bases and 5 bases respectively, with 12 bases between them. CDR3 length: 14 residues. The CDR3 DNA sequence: TGTGCCAGCAGTAGAGATAAAGCTACCGGGGAGCTGTTTTTT. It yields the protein CASSRDKATGELFF.

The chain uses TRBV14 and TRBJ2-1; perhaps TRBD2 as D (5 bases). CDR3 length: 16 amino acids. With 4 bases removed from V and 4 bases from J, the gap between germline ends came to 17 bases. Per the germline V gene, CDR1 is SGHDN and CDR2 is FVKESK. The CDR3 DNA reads TGTGCCAGCAGCCTTTTAGCGCGGGCCTCATACAATGAGCAGTTCTTC. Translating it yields CASSLLARASYNEQFF. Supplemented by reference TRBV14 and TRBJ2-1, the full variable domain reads EAGVTQFPSHSVIEKGQTVTLRCDPISGHDNLYWYRRVMGKEIKFLLHFVKESKQDESGMPNNRFLAERTGGTYSTLKVQPAELEDSGVYFCASSLLARASYNEQFFGPGTRLTVL.

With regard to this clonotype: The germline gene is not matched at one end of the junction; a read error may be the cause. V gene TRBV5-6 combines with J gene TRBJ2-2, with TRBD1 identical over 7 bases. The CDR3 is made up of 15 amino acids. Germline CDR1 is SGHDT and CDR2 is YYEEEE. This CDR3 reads CASSPGQLDTEELFF. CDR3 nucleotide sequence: TGTGCCAGCAGCCCGGGACAGTTAGACACCGAGGAGCTGTTTTTT. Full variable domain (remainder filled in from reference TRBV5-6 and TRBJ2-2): DAGVTQSPTHLIKTRGQQVTLRCSPKSGHDTVSWYQQALGQGPQFIFQYYEEEERQRGNFPDRFSGHQFPNYSSELNVNALLLGDSALYLCASSPGQLDTEELFFGEGSRLTVL.